Below are 32 T cell receptor beta chains sequenced from a single sample in a study of T cell changes during pregnancy in multiple sclerosis. Profiling relied on immunoSEQ multiplex PCR, and the TCRdb table lists in-frame clones only, not all of them. The repertoire includes about 58,000 clones, about 89% of them detected once, and roughly 0.48% sits in the top ten. Source: CD4+ T cells from peripheral blood mononuclear cells, taken after pregnancy. These receptor sequences come from a female donor in good health, enrolled as a control in a pregnancy study.

CDR3 protein: CASSLMGGAKNIQYF. The CDR3 coding sequence is TGTGCCAGCAGCTTGATGGGAGGAGCCAAAAACATTCAGTACTTC. The genes are TRBV5-4 and TRBJ2-4, with D possibly TRBD2 on 6 matching bases. V was pared by 1 base and J by 0 bases, with 8 bases between. The CDR3 extends over 15 amino acids. The germline CDR1 and CDR2 sequences are SGHNT and YYREEE (reference sequence).

The rearrangement uses TRBV9 and TRBJ2-3; TRBD2 might be the D (6 bases). CDR1 is SGDLS, CDR2 YYNGEE, per germline. The germline V and J ends were trimmed by 7 bases and 2 bases, with 11 bases remaining between them. CDR3 length: 13 residues. The CDR3 region is CASQKRATDTQYF. DNA of the CDR3: TGTGCCAGCCAGAAGCGGGCCACAGATACGCAGTATTTT.

The chain uses TRBV7-2 and TRBJ2-3; 8 positions agree with TRBD2. CDR1 is SGHTA, CDR2 FQGNSA, per germline. The CDR3 is made up of 14 amino acids. The V gene end was trimmed by 2 bases and the J gene end by 5 bases; junction bases not matched to a gene: 3. As DNA, the CDR3 is TGTGCCAGCAGCTTAAATAGCGGGATAGATACGCAGTATTTT. Translated: CASSLNSGIDTQYF.

V is TRBV21-1 and J is TRBJ1-5. TRBV21-1 is assigned pseudogene status. The CDR3 consists of 18 residues. CDR3 in amino acids: CASSKEEFGQTFHQPQHF. The CDR3 DNA follows: TGTGCCAGCAGCAAAGAGGAGTTCGGTCAGACCTTCCATCAGCCCCAGCATTTT.

This chain uses TRBV6-1 with TRBJ1-2; D is possibly TRBD1 (5 bases). The CDR3 consists of 14 residues. Germline V lookup: CDR1 MNHNS, CDR2 SASEGT. Deletions cut 2 bases from V and 2 bases from J, with 9 bases between. CDR3: CASSELGLNYGYTF. In DNA form, the CDR3 reads TGTGCCAGCAGTGAATTGGGACTGAACTATGGCTACACCTTC.

The chain employs TRBV19 and TRBJ1-3; the D is unclear. Germline assignment: CDR1 LNHDA and CDR2 SQIVND (reference sequence). This CDR3 spans 15 amino acids. V dropped 5 bases and J dropped 0 bases, with 11 bases sitting between them. CDR3 in DNA: TGTGCCAGTAGTCAGCAGGCCGCCTCTGGAAACACCATATATTTT. Its protein is CASSQQAASGNTIYF.

The chain couples TRBV4-2 to TRBJ2-3; 7 nucleotides agree with TRBD1. J was trimmed by 1 base and V by 4 bases; bases with no gene match: 5. Germline assignment: CDR1 LGHNA and CDR2 YNFKEQ. The CDR3 length is 15 residues. The CDR3 nucleotides read TGTGCCAGCAGCCCACTTACAGGGGGCACAGATACGCAGTATTTT. Residues: CASSPLTGGTDTQYF.

This clone was observed a single time. The chain employs TRBV7-8 and TRBJ1-5, with 9 positions matching TRBD1. This CDR3 comprises 15 residues. V gave up 1 base and J gave up 2 bases; unmatched junction bases: 0. Looked up from germline, CDR1 is SGHVS and CDR2 is FQNEAQ. CDR3 sequence (DNA): TGTGCCAGCAGCTTAGGGGACAGGGGCAATCAGCCCCAGCATTTT. This sequence encodes CASSLGDRGNQPQHF.

V and J are TRBV9 and TRBJ1-2, with TRBD1 identical over 8 bases. Germline assignment: CDR1 SGDLS and CDR2 YYNGEE. The CDR3 has 19 amino acids. The trim removed 1 base at V and 1 base at J, leaving 15 bases unmatched. The CDR3 DNA reads TGTGCCAGCAGCGTACCCCTGCTCCGGGACAGGCCCCTTAACTATGGCTACACCTTC. Its translation: CASSVPLLRDRPLNYGYTF.

The chain carries TRBV7-8 and TRBJ1-2; D is perhaps TRBD1 (5 bases). Trimming removed 4 bases from V and 4 bases from J, with 16 bases in between. The CDR3 loop spans 15 amino acids. Germline-derived CDR1 and CDR2 are SGHVS and FQNEAQ. This chain's CDR3 is CASSSLDQGGYGYTF. Here the CDR3 DNA reads TGTGCCAGCAGCTCCCTCGACCAGGGCGGCTATGGCTACACCTTC.

The chain uses TRBV19 and TRBJ2-1, with 9 bases fitting TRBD2. CDR3 length: 18 residues. Germline loops: CDR1 LNHDA, CDR2 SQIVND (reference sequence). V lost 2 bases, J lost 0 bases, and 8 bases stayed unmatched. The CDR3 DNA reads TGTGCCAGTAGTATAATAGCGGGGGCCGCACTCTCCTACAATGAGCAGTTCTTC. It encodes CASSIIAGAALSYNEQFF.

V is TRBV6-1 and J is TRBJ2-3; TRBD2 agrees at 9 bases. The germline V gene encodes CDR1 MNHNS and CDR2 SASEGT. V lost 4 bases and J lost 3; bases outside the gene matches: 8. This CDR3 is 16 amino acids long. The CDR3 here is CASSGSRGGVTDTQYF. The CDR3 DNA sequence: TGTGCCAGCAGTGGGTCGCGGGGGGGCGTGACAGATACGCAGTATTTT.

The chain is built from TRBV19 and TRBJ1-1; possible D gene TRBD1, 5 bases. Trimming shortened V by 6 bases and J by 4 bases, and 15 bases separated the two germline ends. This CDR3 has 14 amino acids. Germline V lookup: CDR1 LNHDA, CDR2 SQIVND (reference sequence). CDR3 sequence: CASSLPQGGTEAFF. The DNA for the CDR3 is TGTGCCAGTAGCCTACCTCAGGGAGGCACTGAAGCTTTCTTT.

This sequence joins TRBV9 and TRBJ2-7; TRBD1 aligns across 8 bases. V gave up 0 bases and J gave up 6 bases; unmatched junction bases: 2. The CDR3 runs 13 residues. Looked up from germline, CDR1 is SGDLS and CDR2 is YYNGEE. The CDR3 loop is CASSVEDRGEQYF. The DNA of the CDR3 is TGTGCCAGCAGCGTAGAAGACAGGGGCGAGCAGTACTTC.

The chain couples TRBV19 to TRBJ2-1; 11 bases align to TRBD2. The CDR3 runs to 17 residues. With 5 bases clipped from V and 10 bases from J, the junction kept 16 bases outside the gene matches. Germline V lookup: CDR1 LNHDA, CDR2 SQIVND (reference sequence). The CDR3: CASSAGLAGGLQGEQFF. In DNA form, the CDR3 reads TGTGCCAGTAGTGCCGGTCTAGCGGGGGGCCTACAGGGCGAGCAGTTCTTC.

The CDR3 spells CASKSDTGNTIYF. DNA of the CDR3: TGTGCCAGCAAAAGCGATACTGGAAACACCATATATTTT. The V and J genes are TRBV2 and TRBJ1-3, with D unresolved. The CDR3 has 13 residues. In germline, CDR1 is SNHLY, CDR2 FYNNEI. Between the trimmed V and J ends, which lost 7 bases and 2 bases, there was a span of 9 bases.

The J gene is TRBJ2-1, the V gene TRBV10-3; a weak D match, TRBD2 (6 bases). This CDR3 has 14 amino acids. V lost 6 bases, J lost 3 bases, and 12 bases lay in between. Germline CDR1 ENHRY, CDR2 SYGVKD. The CDR3 here is CAIREGGNYNEQFF. Here the CDR3 DNA reads TGTGCCATCAGGGAGGGAGGTAACTACAATGAGCAGTTCTTC.

V gene TRBV4-3 combines with J gene TRBJ1-2, with unresolved D. Trimming left V 0 bases short and J 7 bases short, with 15 bases between. Germline assignment: CDR1 LGHNA and CDR2 YSLEER. The CDR3 runs to 15 residues. CDR3 sequence: CASSQEGWAPVGYTF. DNA of the CDR3: TGCGCCAGCAGCCAAGAAGGATGGGCACCTGTTGGCTACACCTTC.

The rearrangement uses TRBV7-8 and TRBJ1-1, with D possibly matching TRBD1 (5 bases). Trimming cost V 1 base and J 10 bases, with 13 bases left between them. This CDR3 has 13 residues. CDR1 is SGHVS and CDR2 is FQNEAQ in the germline V gene. CDR3 sequence reads: CASSLERGLVAFF. DNA for the CDR3: TGTGCCAGCAGCTTAGAAAGGGGTTTGGTAGCTTTCTTT.

This chain joins TRBV5-1 and TRBJ2-5; D not resolved. Between the trimmed V and J ends, which lost 0 bases and 4 bases, there was a span of 13 bases. CDR1 and CDR2 (germline): SGHRS, YFSETQ. CDR3 length: 15 residues. CDR3 bases: TGCGCCAGCAGCTTGGTCGAAACGTGGAGAGAGACCCAGTACTTC. Protein sequence: CASSLVETWRETQYF. The variable domain in full, with the rest retrieved from reference TRBV5-1 and TRBJ2-5, is KAGVTQTPRYLIKTRGQQVTLSCSPISGHRSVSWYQQTPGQGLQFLFEYFSETQRNKGNFPGRFSGRQFSNSRSEMNVSTLELGDSALYLCASSLVETWRETQYFGPGTRLLVL.

In its sample, this clone was seen once. The chain combines TRBV5-5 with TRBJ1-2; maybe TRBD1 (5 bases). V shed 1 base and J shed 4 bases, with 8 bases lying between them. The CDR3 is 13 amino acids. Germline V gene sequence: CDR1 SGHKS, CDR2 YYEKEE (reference sequence). As DNA, the CDR3 is TGTGCCAGCAGCTTGAAGACAGTCTATGGCTACACCTTC. Translated, it gives CASSLKTVYGYTF.

The rearrangement joins TRBV27 to TRBJ2-7; 9 positions agree with TRBD1. Looked up from germline, CDR1 is MNHEY and CDR2 is SMNVEV (reference sequence). This CDR3 has 14 residues. V was pared by 5 bases and J by 2 bases, with 4 bases of the junction left unmatched. CDR3 sequence reads: CASSGRDRAYEQYF. The DNA of the CDR3 is TGTGCCAGCAGTGGCCGGGACAGGGCCTACGAGCAGTACTTC.

The chain couples TRBV7-2 to TRBJ1-6; D is undetermined. The CDR3 runs to 16 residues. Per germline, CDR1 SGHTA and CDR2 FQGNSA. Trimming pared 3 bases from V and 5 bases from J, leaving 14 bases between. The CDR3 is CASSFSGQMNNSPLHF. The DNA of the CDR3 is TGTGCCAGCAGCTTTTCTGGGCAGATGAATAATTCACCCCTCCACTTT.

The V gene is TRBV2, the J gene TRBJ2-5; 13 nucleotides line up with TRBD2. The CDR3 loop spans 14 amino acids. Germline CDR1 SNHLY, CDR2 FYNNEI. Trimming at V came to 5 bases and at J to 5 bases, leaving 2 bases not matched to a gene. The CDR3 DNA reads as TGTGCCAGCAGTCAGACTAGCGGGGGGGAGACCCAGTACTTC. Amino acid sequence: CASSQTSGGETQYF.

The sample holds one count of this clone. V usage is TRBV27 and J usage is TRBJ1-2; the D is unclear. Germline V lookup: CDR1 MNHEY, CDR2 SMNVEV (reference sequence). The V gene lost 3 bases and the J gene lost 0 bases, with 17 bases spanning the gap. This CDR3 region has 17 residues. The CDR3 coding sequence is TGTGCCAGCAGTTTTACCTTGGACGGAGGGTCTAACTATGGCTACACCTTC. Amino acids: CASSFTLDGGSNYGYTF.

This rearrangement joins TRBV6-5 to TRBJ2-4; 11 bases are shared with TRBD2. In germline, CDR1 is MNHEY, CDR2 SVGAGI. V lost 6 bases and J lost 5; bases outside the gene matches: 3. CDR3 length: 14 residues. CDR3 amino acids: CASRFSGGENIQYF. The DNA for the CDR3 is TGTGCCAGCAGATTTAGCGGGGGGGAAAACATTCAGTACTTC.

This clone appeared a few times. This chain uses TRBV19 with TRBJ1-2; D might be TRBD1 (5 bases). The germline V gene has CDR1 LNHDA and CDR2 SQIVND (reference sequence). V gave up 2 bases and J gave up 4 bases, with 11 bases separating them. There are 14 residues in the CDR3. Here the CDR3 reads CASSIRGDSYGYTF. CDR3 nucleotides: TGTGCCAGTAGTATACGTGGAGACAGCTATGGCTACACCTTC.

V gene TRBV7-2 combines with J gene TRBJ2-5, with TRBD2 as a possible D gene (6 bases). Trimming took off 0 bases at V and 1 base at J, with 12 bases between the two ends. Germline CDR1 reads SGHTA; CDR2 reads FQGNSA. The CDR3 consists of 16 residues. Here the CDR3 reads CASSLAGAGFQETQYF. CDR3 bases: TGTGCCAGCAGCTTAGCTGGGGCGGGGTTCCAAGAGACCCAGTACTTC.

The V call is TRBV2, the J call TRBJ2-7; 16 positions match TRBD2. This CDR3 is built from 14 residues. The ends lost 7 bases at V and 7 bases at J; junction bases unmatched: 4. Germline CDR1 and CDR2: SNHLY and FYNNEI. CDR3 coding DNA: TGTGCCAGCACCCTGGGACTAGCGGGGGGGGAGCAGTACTTC. Protein product: CASTLGLAGGEQYF.

The gene calls are TRBV30 and TRBJ1-5; 10 nucleotides line up with TRBD1. Germline V gene lookup returns CDR1 GTSNPN and CDR2 SVGIG (reference sequence). This CDR3 contains 15 residues. Trimming removed 7 bases from V and 2 bases from J; junction bases left unmatched: 8. CDR3 amino acids: CASMTGGPGNQPQHF. The DNA of the CDR3 is TGTGCCTCCATGACAGGGGGCCCTGGCAATCAGCCCCAGCATTTT.

The chain carries TRBV2 and TRBJ2-6; 7 positions match TRBD2. The CDR3 consists of 21 residues. The trim removed 6 bases at V and 1 base at J, leaving 21 bases unmatched. CDR1 SNHLY and CDR2 FYNNEI come from the germline V gene. The CDR3 reads CASSMPRGGGGVLSGANVLTF. The CDR3 DNA reads TGTGCCAGCAGCATGCCCCGCGGGGGTGGAGGCGTTTTATCTGGGGCCAACGTCCTGACTTTC.

The genes are TRBV6-6 and TRBJ1-5; maybe TRBD1 (6 bases). CDR3 length: 15 residues. V lost 6 bases to trimming and J lost 2 bases, with 14 bases between them. Per the germline V gene, CDR1 is MNHNY and CDR2 is SVGAGI (reference sequence). The CDR3 loop is CASSLTRQGNQPQHF. The CDR3 nucleotides are TGTGCCAGCAGCCTCACGAGACAGGGCAATCAGCCCCAGCATTTT.